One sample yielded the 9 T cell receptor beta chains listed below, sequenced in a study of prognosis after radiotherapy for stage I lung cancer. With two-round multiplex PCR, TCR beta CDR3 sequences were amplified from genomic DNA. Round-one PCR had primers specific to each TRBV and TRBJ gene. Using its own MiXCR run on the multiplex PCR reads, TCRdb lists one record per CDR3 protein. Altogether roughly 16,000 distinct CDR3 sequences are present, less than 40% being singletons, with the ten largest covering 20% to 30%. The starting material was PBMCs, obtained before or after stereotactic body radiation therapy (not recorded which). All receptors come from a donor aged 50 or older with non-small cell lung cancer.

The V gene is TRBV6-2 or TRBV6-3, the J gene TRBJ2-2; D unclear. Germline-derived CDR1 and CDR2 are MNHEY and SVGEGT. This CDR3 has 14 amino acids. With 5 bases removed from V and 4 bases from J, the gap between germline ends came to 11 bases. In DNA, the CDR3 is TGTGCCAGCAGTGACGGGTTGAGCACCGGGGAGCTGTTTTTT. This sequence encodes CASSDGLSTGELFF.

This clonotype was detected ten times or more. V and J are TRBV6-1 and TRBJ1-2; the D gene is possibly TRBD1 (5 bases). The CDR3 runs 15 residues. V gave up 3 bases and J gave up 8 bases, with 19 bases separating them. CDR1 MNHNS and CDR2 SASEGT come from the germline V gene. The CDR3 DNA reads TGTGCCAGCAGTGAGGGACCGTGGGGAGTTGGGGGCTACACCTTC. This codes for CASSEGPWGVGGYTF.

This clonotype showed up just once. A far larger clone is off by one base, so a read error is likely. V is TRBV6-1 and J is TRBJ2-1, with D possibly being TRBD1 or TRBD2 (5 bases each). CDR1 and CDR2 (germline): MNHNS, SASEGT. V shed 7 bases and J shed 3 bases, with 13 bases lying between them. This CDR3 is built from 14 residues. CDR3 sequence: CASISGTFYNEQFF. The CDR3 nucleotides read TGTGCCAGCATTTCCGGGACGTTCTACAATGAGCAGTTCTTC.

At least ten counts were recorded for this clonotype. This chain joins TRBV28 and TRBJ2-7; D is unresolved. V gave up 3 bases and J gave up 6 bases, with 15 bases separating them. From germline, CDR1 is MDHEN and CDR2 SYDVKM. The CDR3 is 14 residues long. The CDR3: CASSFRTTFREQYF. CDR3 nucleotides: TGTGCCAGCAGTTTTAGGACGACGTTTCGCGAGCAGTACTTC.

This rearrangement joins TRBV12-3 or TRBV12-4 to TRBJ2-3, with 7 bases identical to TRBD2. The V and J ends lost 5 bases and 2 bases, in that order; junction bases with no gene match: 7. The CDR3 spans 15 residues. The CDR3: CASSQSGTNTDTQYF. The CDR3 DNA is TGTGCCAGCAGTCAAAGCGGGACTAACACAGATACGCAGTATTTT.

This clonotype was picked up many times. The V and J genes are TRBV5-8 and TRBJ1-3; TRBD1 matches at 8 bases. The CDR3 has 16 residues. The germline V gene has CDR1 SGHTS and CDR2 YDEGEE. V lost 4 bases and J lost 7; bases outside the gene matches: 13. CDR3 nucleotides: TGTGCCAGCAGCCCCTACGGGGCAGGGGGCCTCAACACCATATATTTT. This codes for CASSPYGAGGLNTIYF.

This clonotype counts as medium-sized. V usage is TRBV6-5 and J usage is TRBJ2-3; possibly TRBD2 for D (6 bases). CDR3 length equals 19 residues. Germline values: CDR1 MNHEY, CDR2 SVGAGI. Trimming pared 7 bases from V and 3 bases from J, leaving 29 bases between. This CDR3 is CASTASTASAGVITDTQYF. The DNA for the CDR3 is TGTGCCAGCACTGCCTCGACGGCGTCAGCGGGCGTGATAACAGATACGCAGTATTTT.

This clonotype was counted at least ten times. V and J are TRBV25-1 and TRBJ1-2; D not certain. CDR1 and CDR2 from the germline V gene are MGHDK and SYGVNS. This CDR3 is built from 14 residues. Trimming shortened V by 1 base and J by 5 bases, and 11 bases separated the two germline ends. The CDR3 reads CASSELGGVYGYTF. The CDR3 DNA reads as TGTGCCAGCAGTGAATTGGGTGGGGTTTATGGCTACACCTTC.

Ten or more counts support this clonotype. The chain's CDR3 is CASRSTGPGYTF. The CDR3 coding sequence is TGTGCCAGCAGATCAACTGGTCCTGGCTACACCTTC. The genes are TRBV7-2 and TRBJ1-2; D remains ambiguous. V lost 6 bases and J 7 bases, leaving 12 bases between the germline ends. This CDR3 contains 12 residues. In germline, CDR1 is SGHTA, CDR2 FQGNSA.